Following are 2 T cell receptor beta chains from one sample sequenced in a study of human T cells and chemical hapten exposure. The time point denotes: pre-sensitization, week 0. The treatment here: therapeutic diphenylcyclopropenone sensitization with weekly scalp DPC. MiXCR, run by TCRdb on the RACE reads, gives a single entry per CDR3 protein. The sample carries fewer than 350,000 distinct CDR3 sequences, around 7.7% recorded once. Sequences were derived from whole blood, sampled in connection with sensitization to the hapten diphenylcyclopropenone (DPC). Receptor source: a man aged 18 to 30 with alopecia areata. Some clones in this sample may be carry-over from other donors' samples.

This clonotype occurred many times. The chain couples TRBV27 to TRBJ1-4; no clear D. The CDR3 covers 15 residues. Per the germline V gene, CDR1 is MNHEY and CDR2 is SMNVEV (reference sequence). V was cut by 6 bases and J by 0 bases, with 11 bases left in between. The CDR3 spells CASSADGTTNEKLFF. DNA for the CDR3: TGTGCCAGCAGCGCCGACGGAACAACTAATGAAAAACTGTTTTTT.

This clonotype was picked up a small number of times. The rearrangement joins TRBV6-6 to TRBJ1-4; D is undetermined. V dropped 5 bases and J dropped 7 bases, with 8 bases sitting between them. The CDR3 consists of 12 residues. Germline loops: CDR1 MNHNY, CDR2 SVGAGI (reference sequence). The CDR3 loop is CASSGLLEKLFF. CDR3 nucleotides: TGTGCCAGCAGTGGTCTTCTTGAAAAACTGTTTTTT.